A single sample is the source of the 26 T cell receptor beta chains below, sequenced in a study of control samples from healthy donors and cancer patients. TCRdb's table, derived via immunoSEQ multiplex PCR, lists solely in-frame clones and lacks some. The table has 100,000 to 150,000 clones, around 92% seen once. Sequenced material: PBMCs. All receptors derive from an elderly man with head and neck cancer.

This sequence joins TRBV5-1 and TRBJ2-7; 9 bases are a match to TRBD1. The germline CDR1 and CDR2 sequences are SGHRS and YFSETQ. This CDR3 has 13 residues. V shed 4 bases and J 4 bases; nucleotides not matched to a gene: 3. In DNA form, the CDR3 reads TGCGCCAGCAGCACAGGGGGCTTATACGAGCAGTACTTC. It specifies CASSTGGLYEQYF.

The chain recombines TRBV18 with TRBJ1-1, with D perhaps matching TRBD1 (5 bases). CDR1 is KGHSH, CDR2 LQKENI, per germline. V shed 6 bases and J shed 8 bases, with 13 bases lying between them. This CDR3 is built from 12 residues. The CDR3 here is CASSQGRTEAFF. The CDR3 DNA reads TGTGCCAGCTCGCAGGGCCGTACCGAAGCTTTCTTT.

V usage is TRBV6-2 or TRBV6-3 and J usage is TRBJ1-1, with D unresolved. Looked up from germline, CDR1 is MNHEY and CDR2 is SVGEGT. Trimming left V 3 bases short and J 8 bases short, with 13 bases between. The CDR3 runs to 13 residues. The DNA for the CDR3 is TGTGCCAGCAGTTATCGAAGGGATACGGAAGCTTTCTTT. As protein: CASSYRRDTEAFF.

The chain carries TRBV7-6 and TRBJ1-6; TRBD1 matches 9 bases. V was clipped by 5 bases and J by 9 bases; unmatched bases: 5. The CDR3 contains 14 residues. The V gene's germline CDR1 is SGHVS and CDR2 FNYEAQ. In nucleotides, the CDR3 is TGTGCCAGCAGCCCCGGGACAGGGTTTTCACCCCTCCACTTT. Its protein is CASSPGTGFSPLHF. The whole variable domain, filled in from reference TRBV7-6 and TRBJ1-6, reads GAGVSQSPRYKVTKRGQDVALRCDPISGHVSLYWYRQALGQGPEFLTYFNYEAQQDKSGLPNDRFSAERPEGSISTLTIQRTEQRDSAMYRCASSPGTGFSPLHFGNGTRLTVT.

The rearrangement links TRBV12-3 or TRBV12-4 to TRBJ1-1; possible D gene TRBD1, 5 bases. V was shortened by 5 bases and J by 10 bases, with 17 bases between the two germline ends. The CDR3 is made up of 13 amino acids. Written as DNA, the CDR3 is TGTGCCAGCAGTCATACACGTCTCGGGGGAGCTTTCTTT. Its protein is CASSHTRLGGAFF.

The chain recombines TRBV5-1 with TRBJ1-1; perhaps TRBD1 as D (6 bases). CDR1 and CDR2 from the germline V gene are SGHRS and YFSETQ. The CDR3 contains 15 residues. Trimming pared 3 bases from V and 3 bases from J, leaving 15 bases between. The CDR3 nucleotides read TGCGCCAGCAGCTCCAACAGGGTTCTGGACACTGAAGCTTTCTTT. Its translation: CASSSNRVLDTEAFF.

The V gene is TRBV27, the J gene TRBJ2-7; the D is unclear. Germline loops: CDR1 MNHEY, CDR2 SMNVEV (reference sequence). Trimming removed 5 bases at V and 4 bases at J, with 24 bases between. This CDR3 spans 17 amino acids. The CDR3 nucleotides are TGTGCCAGCAGTCCCCCACAGATCCAAAAAGGCGGTTACGAGCAGTACTTC. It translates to CASSPPQIQKGGYEQYF.

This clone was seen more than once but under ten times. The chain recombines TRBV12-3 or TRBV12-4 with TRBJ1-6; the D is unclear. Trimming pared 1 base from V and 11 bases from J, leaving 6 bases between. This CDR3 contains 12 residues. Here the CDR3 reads CASSLDVPPLHF. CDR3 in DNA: TGTGCCAGCAGTTTAGATGTGCCACCCCTCCACTTT.

Here the CDR3 reads CASRWDRVIPEAFF. CDR3 coding DNA: TGCGCCAGCAGATGGGACAGGGTCATTCCTGAAGCTTTCTTT. The chain recombines TRBV5-1 with TRBJ1-1; TRBD1 matches 9 bases. The CDR3 length is 14 residues. Germline V CDR1 and CDR2: SGHRS, YFSETQ. V trimming: 5 bases; J trimming: 6 bases; junction bases outside the gene matches: 8. The full variable domain, with the rest looked up from reference TRBV5-1 and TRBJ1-1, is KAGVTQTPRYLIKTRGQQVTLSCSPISGHRSVSWYQQTPGQGLQFLFEYFSETQRNKGNFPGRFSGRQFSNSRSEMNVSTLELGDSALYLCASRWDRVIPEAFFGQGTRLTVV.

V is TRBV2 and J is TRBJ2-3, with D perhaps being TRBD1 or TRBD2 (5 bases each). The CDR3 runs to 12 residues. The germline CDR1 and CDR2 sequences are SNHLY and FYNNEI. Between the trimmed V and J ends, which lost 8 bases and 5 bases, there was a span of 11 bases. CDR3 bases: TGTGCCAGCTCCTTTGGGGGAGATACGCAGTATTTT. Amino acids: CASSFGGDTQYF.

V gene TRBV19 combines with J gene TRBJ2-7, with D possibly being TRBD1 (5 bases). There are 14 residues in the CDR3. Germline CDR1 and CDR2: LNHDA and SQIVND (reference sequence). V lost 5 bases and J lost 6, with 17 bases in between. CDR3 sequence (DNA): TGTGCCAGTAGTCAGCAGGGATCCCTCGGCGAGCAGTACTTC. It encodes CASSQQGSLGEQYF.

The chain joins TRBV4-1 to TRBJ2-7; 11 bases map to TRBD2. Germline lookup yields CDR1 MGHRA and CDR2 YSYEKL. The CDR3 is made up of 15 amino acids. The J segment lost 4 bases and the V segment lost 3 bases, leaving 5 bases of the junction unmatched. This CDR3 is CASSQATSGKYEQYF. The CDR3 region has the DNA TGCGCCAGCAGCCAGGCGACTAGCGGGAAGTACGAGCAGTACTTC.

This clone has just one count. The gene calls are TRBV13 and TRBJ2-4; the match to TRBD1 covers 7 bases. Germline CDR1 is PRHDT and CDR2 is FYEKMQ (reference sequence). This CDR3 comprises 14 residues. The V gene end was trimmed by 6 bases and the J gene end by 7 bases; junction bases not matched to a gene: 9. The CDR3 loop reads CASRSQRGRNIQYF. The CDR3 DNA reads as TGTGCCAGCAGATCCCAAAGGGGGCGCAACATTCAGTACTTC.

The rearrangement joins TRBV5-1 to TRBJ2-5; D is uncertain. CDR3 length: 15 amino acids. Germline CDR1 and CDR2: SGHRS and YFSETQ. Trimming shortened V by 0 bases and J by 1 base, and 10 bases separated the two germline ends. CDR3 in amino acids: CASSLVQSGQETQYF. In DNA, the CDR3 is TGCGCCAGCAGCTTGGTTCAGTCTGGCCAAGAGACCCAGTACTTC.

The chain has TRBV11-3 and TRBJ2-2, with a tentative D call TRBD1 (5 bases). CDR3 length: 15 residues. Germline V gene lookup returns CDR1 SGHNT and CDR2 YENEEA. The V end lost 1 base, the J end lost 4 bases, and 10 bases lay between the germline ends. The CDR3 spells CASSLGQLGTGELFF. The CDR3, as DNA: TGTGCCAGCAGCTTAGGACAGCTAGGCACCGGGGAGCTGTTTTTT.

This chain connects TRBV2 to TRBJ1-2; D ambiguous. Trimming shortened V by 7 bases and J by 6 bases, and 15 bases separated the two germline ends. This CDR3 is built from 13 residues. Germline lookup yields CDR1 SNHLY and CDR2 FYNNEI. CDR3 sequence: CASTNGLGNGYTF. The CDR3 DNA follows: TGTGCCAGCACTAACGGACTGGGAAATGGCTACACCTTC.

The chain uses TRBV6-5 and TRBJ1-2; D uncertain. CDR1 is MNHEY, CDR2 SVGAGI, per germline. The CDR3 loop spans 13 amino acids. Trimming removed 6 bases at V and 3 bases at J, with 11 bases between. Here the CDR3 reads CASRSQSYYGYTF. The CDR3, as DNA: TGTGCCAGCAGATCTCAGAGCTACTATGGCTACACCTTC.

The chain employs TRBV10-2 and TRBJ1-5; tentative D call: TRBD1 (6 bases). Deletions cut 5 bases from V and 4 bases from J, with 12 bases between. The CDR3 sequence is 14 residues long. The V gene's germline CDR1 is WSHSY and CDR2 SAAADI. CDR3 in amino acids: CASSHGRGNQPQHF. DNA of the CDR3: TGCGCCAGCAGTCACGGGAGGGGGAATCAGCCCCAGCATTTT.

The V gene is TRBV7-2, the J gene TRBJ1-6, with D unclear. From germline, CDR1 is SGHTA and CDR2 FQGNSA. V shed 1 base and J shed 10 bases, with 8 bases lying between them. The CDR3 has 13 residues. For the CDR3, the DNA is TGTGCCAGCAGCTTAGACCCGCGGTCACCCCTCCACTTT. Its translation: CASSLDPRSPLHF. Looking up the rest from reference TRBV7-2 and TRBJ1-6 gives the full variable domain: GAGVSQSPSNKVTEKGKDVELRCDPISGHTALYWYRQSLGQGLEFLIYFQGNSAPDKSGLPSDRFSAERTGGSVSTLTIQRTQQEDSAVYLCASSLDPRSPLHFGNGTRLTVT.

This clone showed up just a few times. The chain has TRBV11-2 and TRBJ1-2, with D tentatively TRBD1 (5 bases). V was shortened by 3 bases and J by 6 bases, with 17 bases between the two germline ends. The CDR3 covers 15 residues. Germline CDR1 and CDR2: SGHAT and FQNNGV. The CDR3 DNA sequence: TGTGCCAGCAGCTTCCGGGAAGGGGTTCGGCATGGCTACACCTTC. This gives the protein CASSFREGVRHGYTF. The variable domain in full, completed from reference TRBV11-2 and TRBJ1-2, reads EAGVAQSPRYKIIEKRQSVAFWCNPISGHATLYWYQQILGQGPKLLIQFQNNGVVDDSQLPKDRFSAERLKGVDSTLKIQPAKLEDSAVYLCASSFREGVRHGYTFGSGTRLTVV.

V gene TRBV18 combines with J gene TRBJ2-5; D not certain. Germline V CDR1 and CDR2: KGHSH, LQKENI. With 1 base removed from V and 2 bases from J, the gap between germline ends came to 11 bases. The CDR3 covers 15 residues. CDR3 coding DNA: TGTGCCAGCTCACCACTCCAGACGTGGCAAGAGACCCAGTACTTC. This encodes CASSPLQTWQETQYF.

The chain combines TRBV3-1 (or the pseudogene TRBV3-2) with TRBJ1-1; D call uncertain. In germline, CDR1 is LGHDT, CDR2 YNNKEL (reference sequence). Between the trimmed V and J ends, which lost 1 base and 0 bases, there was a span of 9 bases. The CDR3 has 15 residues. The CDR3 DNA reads TGTGCCAGCAGCCAAGTGGCACAGCTGAACACTGAAGCTTTCTTT. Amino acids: CASSQVAQLNTEAFF.

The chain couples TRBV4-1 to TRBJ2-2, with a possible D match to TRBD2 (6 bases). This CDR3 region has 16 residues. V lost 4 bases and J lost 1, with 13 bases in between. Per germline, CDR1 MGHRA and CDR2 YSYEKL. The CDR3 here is CASSPGLGRNTGELFF. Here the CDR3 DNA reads TGCGCCAGCAGCCCGGGACTTGGGCGGAACACCGGGGAGCTGTTTTTT.

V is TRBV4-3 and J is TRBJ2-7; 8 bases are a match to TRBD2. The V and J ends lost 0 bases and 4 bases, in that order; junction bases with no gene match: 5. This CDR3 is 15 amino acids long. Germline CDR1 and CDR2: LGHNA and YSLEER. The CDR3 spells CASSQDGTRSYEQYF. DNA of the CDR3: TGCGCCAGCAGCCAAGATGGGACTAGAAGTTACGAGCAGTACTTC.

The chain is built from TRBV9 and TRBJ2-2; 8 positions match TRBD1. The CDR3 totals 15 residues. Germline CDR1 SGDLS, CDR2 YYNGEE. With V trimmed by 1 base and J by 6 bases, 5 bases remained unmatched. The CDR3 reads CASSVLQGEAGELFF. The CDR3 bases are TGTGCCAGCAGCGTATTACAGGGGGAAGCCGGGGAGCTGTTTTTT. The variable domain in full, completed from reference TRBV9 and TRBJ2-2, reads DSGVTQTPKHLITATGQRVTLRCSPRSGDLSVYWYQQSLDQGLQFLIQYYNGEERAKGNILERFSAQQFPDLHSELNLSSLELGDSALYFCASSVLQGEAGELFFGEGSRLTVL.

CDR3 region: CASRSLASGRWNEQFF. The CDR3 DNA is TGTGCCAGCAGGTCCCTTGCTAGCGGGAGATGGAATGAGCAGTTCTTC. This sequence joins TRBV5-8 and TRBJ2-1; TRBD2 matches at 10 bases. V trimming: 5 bases; J trimming: 7 bases; junction bases outside the gene matches: 12. There are 16 residues in the CDR3. Per germline, CDR1 SGHTS and CDR2 YDEGEE.